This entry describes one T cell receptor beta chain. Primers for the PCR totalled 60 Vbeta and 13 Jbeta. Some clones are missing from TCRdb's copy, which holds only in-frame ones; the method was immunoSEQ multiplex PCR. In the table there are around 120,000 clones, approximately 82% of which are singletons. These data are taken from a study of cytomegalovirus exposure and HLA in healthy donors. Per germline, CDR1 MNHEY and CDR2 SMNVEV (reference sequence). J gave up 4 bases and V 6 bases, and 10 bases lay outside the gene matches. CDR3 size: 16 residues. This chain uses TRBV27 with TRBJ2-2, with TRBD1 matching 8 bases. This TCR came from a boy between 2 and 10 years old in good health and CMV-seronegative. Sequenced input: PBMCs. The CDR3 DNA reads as TGTGCCAGCAGCGGGGGAGACAGGGGTTCCACCGGGGAGCTGTTTTTT. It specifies CASSGGDRGSTGELFF.